This T cell receptor (beta chain) came from a study of cytomegalovirus exposure and HLA in healthy donors. Deletions cut 1 base from V and 1 base from J, with 8 bases between. CDR1 and CDR2 (germline): MGHRA, YSYEKL. This CDR3 is 15 amino acids long. PCR was performed using 60 Vbeta and 13 Jbeta primers. Produced via immunoSEQ multiplex PCR; TCRdb's table is partial and in-frame only. The repertoire holds around 130,000 clones, with over 75% as singletons. Although they were nominally healthy when sampled, donors likely had unrecorded immune exposures. The receptor's source is a man aged 35 to 55 in good health and CMV-seronegative. The chain couples TRBV4-1 to TRBJ1-5; D unresolved. Sequences were obtained from PBMCs. The CDR3 here is CASSQALRSNQPQHF. CDR3 bases: TGCGCCAGCAGCCAAGCTTTGAGGAGCAATCAGCCCCAGCATTTT.